Shown below are 24 T cell receptor beta chains from a single sample sequenced in a study of T-cell reconstitution after alpha-beta-depleted transplantation in children. The TCRbeta library incorporated unique molecular identifiers. TCRdb re-derived calls from the PCR reads in MiXCR, one entry per CDR3 protein. The data show a few hundred thousand distinct CDR3 sequences, approximately 7% seen once. The sequences come from PBMCs, collected before TCRalphabeta/CD19-depleted stem cell transplant. These receptors came from a boy younger than 10 with acute lymphoblastic leukemia, due to receive a stem cell transplant.

The chain joins TRBV6-5 to TRBJ2-5, with TRBD2 matching over 8 bases. The V gene's germline CDR1 is MNHEY and CDR2 SVGAGI. The CDR3 has 15 residues. J gave up 2 bases and V 0 bases, and 2 bases lay outside the gene matches. CDR3 sequence (DNA): TGTGCCAGCAGTTACTCGACTAGCGAGCAAGAGACCCAGTACTTC. Translation: CASSYSTSEQETQYF.

This clonotype was seen ten or more times. V and J are TRBV7-9 and TRBJ1-4; no reliable D call. The CDR3 extends over 15 amino acids. Germline loops: CDR1 SEHNR, CDR2 FQNEAQ (reference sequence). Trimming removed 8 bases at V and 3 bases at J, with 16 bases between. CDR3 protein: CASVKRGLPNEKLFF. DNA for the CDR3: TGTGCCAGCGTCAAGAGAGGGTTACCTAATGAAAAACTGTTTTTT.

This clonotype was seen ten or more times. The chain combines TRBV28 with TRBJ2-3; D not certain. Germline V lookup: CDR1 MDHEN, CDR2 SYDVKM. The germline V and J ends were trimmed by 6 bases and 6 bases, with 13 bases remaining between them. This CDR3 is 13 amino acids long. CDR3: CASSLPGRDTQYF. In DNA form, the CDR3 reads TGTGCCAGCAGCCTTCCGGGCCGGGATACGCAGTATTTT.

In this sample, this clonotype turned up many times. V and J are TRBV6-2 or TRBV6-3 and TRBJ2-2, with a possible D match to TRBD1 (5 bases). Germline CDR1 is MNHEY and CDR2 is SVGEGT. The V end lost 6 bases, the J end lost 0 bases, and 14 bases lay between the germline ends. The CDR3 totals 16 residues. CDR3 nucleotides: TGTGCCAGCAGCCTGACAGTTTTCGCGAACACCGGGGAGCTGTTTTTT. It codes for CASSLTVFANTGELFF.

This clonotype was counted at least ten times. The chain carries TRBV29-1 and TRBJ2-1, with 11 bases matching TRBD1. After removal of 6 bases from V and 0 bases from J, the junction contained 1 base not matched to a gene. The germline CDR1 and CDR2 sequences are SQVTM and ANQGSEA. CDR3 length: 14 residues. The CDR3 DNA is TGCAGCGTCGGGACAGGGGGCTCCTACAATGAGCAGTTCTTC. The encoded protein is CSVGTGGSYNEQFF.

This clonotype was seen repeatedly, ten times or more. The chain recombines TRBV25-1 with TRBJ2-5; D uncertain. V lost 4 bases to trimming and J lost 1 base, with 4 bases between them. This CDR3 is built from 12 residues. Germline-derived CDR1 and CDR2 are MGHDK and SYGVNS. The CDR3 loop is CASSAIQETQYF. In DNA form, the CDR3 reads TGTGCCAGCAGTGCTATCCAAGAGACCCAGTACTTC. The variable domain in full, with the rest retrieved from reference TRBV25-1 and TRBJ2-5, is EADIYQTPRYLVIGTGKKITLECSQTMGHDKMYWYQQDPGMELHLIHYSYGVNSTEKGDLSSESTVSRIRTEHFPLTLESARPSHTSQYLCASSAIQETQYFGPGTRLLVL.

This clonotype has ten or more counts. This chain uses TRBV12-3 or TRBV12-4 with TRBJ2-6; D remains ambiguous. Trimming stripped 6 bases from V and 2 bases from J, with 5 bases between. The CDR3 is 13 residues long. The CDR3, as DNA: TGTGCCAGCAGGGTCCCTGGGGCCAACGTCCTGACTTTC. The encoded protein is CASRVPGANVLTF.

There are many counts of this clonotype. V gene TRBV5-6 combines with J gene TRBJ1-2, with TRBD1 matching over 7 bases. After removal of 4 bases from V and 3 bases from J, the junction contained 6 bases not matched to a gene. The germline CDR1 and CDR2 sequences are SGHDT and YYEEEE. This CDR3 spans 14 amino acids. CDR3 DNA: TGTGCCAGCAGCCCACAGGGGATAGACTATGGCTACACCTTC. It codes for CASSPQGIDYGYTF.

This clonotype was seen a handful of times. This chain joins TRBV27 and TRBJ2-5; TRBD1 matches at 8 bases. The CDR3 contains 16 residues. J gave up 4 bases and V 6 bases, and 13 bases lay outside the gene matches. Looked up from germline, CDR1 is MNHEY and CDR2 is SMNVEV (reference sequence). The CDR3 loop is CASRTGQGESRETQYF. In nucleotides, the CDR3 is TGTGCCAGCAGAACAGGACAGGGAGAGAGTCGAGAGACCCAGTACTTC.

This clonotype was seen at least ten times. The chain couples TRBV18 to TRBJ1-1, with D perhaps TRBD1 (5 bases). The V end lost 4 bases, the J end lost 11 bases, and 20 bases lay between the germline ends. The CDR3 is 14 amino acids. The germline gives CDR1 KGHSH, CDR2 LQKENI. CDR3 coding DNA: TGTGCCAGCTCACAAAGGGGCCTGGAACACGAGGCTTTCTTT. It codes for CASSQRGLEHEAFF.

The rearrangement links TRBV6-2 or TRBV6-3 to TRBJ2-2; TRBD2 aligns across 12 bases. V shed 6 bases and J 9 bases; nucleotides not matched to a gene: 5. Germline V gene data show CDR1 as MNHEY and CDR2 as SVGEGT. This CDR3 is built from 14 residues. In DNA, the CDR3 is TGTGCCAGCAGCCGACTAGCGGGAGTTCGGGAGCTGTTTTTT. Amino acids: CASSRLAGVRELFF.

This clonotype was observed at least ten times. This sequence joins TRBV4-2 and TRBJ2-3, with 7 bases fitting TRBD2. V gave up 3 bases and J gave up 4 bases; unmatched junction bases: 10. The CDR3 has 16 amino acids. In germline, CDR1 is LGHNA, CDR2 YNFKEQ. CDR3 nucleotides: TGTGCCAGCAGCCATGACTACGGGGGGTCCTCAGATACGCAGTATTTT. Translating it yields CASSHDYGGSSDTQYF.

This clonotype came up many times. V gene TRBV12-3 or TRBV12-4 combines with J gene TRBJ2-1; 10 bases are shared with TRBD2. This CDR3 contains 15 residues. V gave up 5 bases and J gave up 4 bases; unmatched junction bases: 5. CDR3 sequence reads: CASSPSGRGYNEQFF. CDR3 sequence (DNA): TGTGCCAGCAGTCCCAGCGGGAGGGGGTACAATGAGCAGTTCTTC.

This clonotype was seen repeatedly, ten times or more. One end of the junction is discordant with germline, which a read error may explain. The chain recombines TRBV7-7 with TRBJ2-5; the D gene is possibly TRBD2 (5 bases). Germline V gives CDR1 SSHAT, CDR2 FNYEAQ (reference sequence). This CDR3 has 14 amino acids. CDR3: CASSTSGWEETQYF. Written as DNA, the CDR3 is TGTGCTAGCAGCACCAGCGGCTGGGAGGAGACCCAGTACTTC.

This clonotype was detected many times. V gene TRBV11-2 combines with J gene TRBJ2-2; a weak D match, TRBD2 (5 bases). V gave up 5 bases and J gave up 6 bases, with 13 bases separating them. This CDR3 is built from 14 residues. Germline-derived CDR1 and CDR2 are SGHAT and FQNNGV. The DNA of the CDR3 is TGTGCCAGCAGCCAGGACTTAGCCTCCGGGGAGCTGTTTTTT. Translated: CASSQDLASGELFF.

The chain employs TRBV7-3 and TRBJ2-5; D may be TRBD2 (6 bases). V gave up 3 bases and J gave up 2 bases, with 7 bases separating them. The CDR3 is made up of 13 amino acids. Germline CDR1 SGHTA, CDR2 FQGTGA. The CDR3 sequence is CASSFGTQETQYF. The CDR3 nucleotides read TGTGCCAGCAGCTTCGGGACTCAAGAGACCCAGTACTTC.

Many counts were recorded for this clonotype. The chain has TRBV4-3 and TRBJ2-3; 7 bases are a match to TRBD1. The V segment lost 3 bases and the J segment 2 bases; nucleotides outside the gene matches: 2. This CDR3 contains 14 residues. Per the germline V gene, CDR1 is LGHNA and CDR2 is YSLEER. The CDR3 DNA is TGCGCCAGCAGCCAGACAGGGTTCACAGATACGCAGTATTTT. It yields the protein CASSQTGFTDTQYF.

The chain employs TRBV18 and TRBJ2-3; possibly TRBD2 for D (5 bases). V lost 5 bases and J lost 6, with 12 bases in between. CDR3 size: 13 residues. Germline CDR1 KGHSH, CDR2 LQKENI. The CDR3 here is CASSSNGGDTQYF. The CDR3 DNA reads TGTGCCAGCTCATCTAACGGAGGTGATACGCAGTATTTT.

The table lists this clonotype with many counts. The rearrangement joins TRBV28 to TRBJ2-3, with D possibly matching TRBD2 (5 bases). Germline-derived CDR1 and CDR2 are MDHEN and SYDVKM. V dropped 5 bases and J dropped 3 bases, with 18 bases sitting between them. CDR3 length: 16 residues. CDR3 in amino acids: CASSPLSHGVTDTQYF. The CDR3 DNA sequence: TGTGCCAGCAGTCCTCTTTCCCACGGGGTTACAGATACGCAGTATTTT.

This clonotype was recorded at least ten times. This chain connects TRBV20-1 to TRBJ2-3; 14 bases line up with TRBD2. The junction had 2 bases not matched to a gene; V was cut back by 1 base and J by 5 bases. In germline, CDR1 is DFQATT, CDR2 SNEGSKA (reference sequence). The CDR3 runs 15 residues. CDR3 nucleotides: TGCAGTGCTAGAGCCGGGACTAGCGGGAGAGATACGCAGTATTTT. Translation: CSARAGTSGRDTQYF.

This clonotype has a handful of counts. Mismatch with germline at one junction end may stem from a read error. The chain is built from TRBV7-7 and TRBJ2-7; weak D call: TRBD2 (5 bases). Per the germline V gene, CDR1 is SSHAT and CDR2 is FNYEAQ (reference sequence). The CDR3 totals 11 residues. CDR3 loop: CASVNGYAQYF. CDR3 nucleotides: TGTGCTAGCGTTAACGGCTACGCGCAGTACTTC.

This clonotype was observed many times. J is TRBJ2-5 and V is TRBV6-2 or TRBV6-3, with TRBD2 identical over 9 bases. The V segment lost 1 base and the J segment 5 bases; nucleotides outside the gene matches: 8. The CDR3 runs to 16 residues. The germline V gene has CDR1 MNHEY and CDR2 SVGEGT. The DNA for the CDR3 is TGTGCCAGCAGTTACTATAGCGGGAGACTCCGGGAGACCCAGTACTTC. Translated, it gives CASSYYSGRLRETQYF.

This clonotype appeared many times. The genes are TRBV7-2 and TRBJ2-7; D might be TRBD1 or TRBD2, each matching 5 bases. The CDR3 covers 14 residues. V was pared by 0 bases and J by 4 bases, with 10 bases between. Germline-derived CDR1 and CDR2 are SGHTA and FQGNSA. The CDR3 sequence is CASSLAPGSYEQYF. CDR3 bases: TGTGCCAGCAGCTTAGCTCCAGGGAGTTACGAGCAGTACTTC.

In this sample, this clonotype turned up a few times. The gene calls are TRBV14 and TRBJ2-1; D not resolved. CDR1 and CDR2 from the germline V gene are SGHDN and FVKESK. V was trimmed by 4 bases and J by 8 bases, leaving 9 bases between them. The CDR3 length is 12 residues. CDR3: CASSRASDEQFF. CDR3 DNA sequence: TGTGCCAGCAGCCGGGCCTCCGATGAGCAGTTCTTC.